This passage covers 26 T cell receptor beta chains from one sample sequenced in a study of OX40 agonist ivuxolimab in advanced cancers. The library was produced with the immunoSEQ multiplex PCR assay. Sourced from immuneACCESS, this table was stored by TCRdb with only in-frame sequences that have V and J called. A share of the clones is absent; for the studies checked, an unresolved V gene accounts for under half, and the remainder has no known explanation. This sample has 40,000 to 45,000 clones in its table, and around 80% of those were observed once. The ten largest clones capture more than 6% of the sample. The sequencing used CD4+ or CD8+ T cells sorted from blood, collected in a trial of the OX40 agonist ivuxolimab. The receptors were gathered from an adult with an advanced solid tumor such as melanoma, head and neck, liver or kidney cancer.

This clone has just a few counts. The V gene is TRBV7-2, the J gene TRBJ2-7, with 7 positions matching TRBD2. Trimming cost V 1 base and J 0 bases; bases outside gene matches: 0. Germline CDR1 and CDR2: SGHTA and FQGNSA. This CDR3 has 14 residues. CDR3 nucleotide sequence: TGTGCCAGCAGCTTAGTAGCGGGCTCCTACGAGCAGTACTTC. It translates to CASSLVAGSYEQYF.

J is TRBJ1-3 and V is TRBV5-5, with D maybe TRBD1 (6 bases). The CDR3 spans 13 residues. Germline values: CDR1 SGHKS, CDR2 YYEKEE (reference sequence). The germline V and J ends were trimmed by 2 bases and 4 bases, with 7 bases remaining between them. Written as DNA, the CDR3 is TGTGCCAGCAGCTTTGACAGGGGAAACACCATATATTTT. This codes for CASSFDRGNTIYF.

V and J are TRBV27 and TRBJ2-3, with 11 bases aligning to TRBD2. Germline V gives CDR1 MNHEY, CDR2 SMNVEV (reference sequence). The V and J ends lost 7 bases and 7 bases, in that order; junction bases with no gene match: 25. There are 20 residues in the CDR3. CDR3 sequence reads: CASNLAEATVLRLAGYTQYF. The CDR3 nucleotides read TGTGCCAGCAACTTGGCCGAAGCAACAGTATTGCGACTAGCGGGATATACGCAGTATTTT.

The rearrangement links TRBV5-6 to TRBJ1-1; a possible D gene is TRBD1 (6 bases). The germline CDR1 and CDR2 sequences are SGHDT and YYEEEE. Between the trimmed V and J ends, which lost 3 bases and 3 bases, there was a span of 24 bases. This CDR3 is built from 18 residues. CDR3 amino acids: CASSSLQGLGGWDTEAFF. In nucleotides, the CDR3 is TGTGCCAGCAGCTCTCTACAGGGCTTGGGAGGCTGGGACACTGAAGCTTTCTTT.

This chain uses TRBV6-5 with TRBJ1-2, with TRBD1 matching 8 bases. Germline V gene data show CDR1 as MNHEY and CDR2 as SVGAGI. The V segment lost 2 bases and the J segment 2 bases; nucleotides outside the gene matches: 4. The length of the CDR3 is 15 residues. This chain's CDR3 is CASSYLHRGNYGYTF. CDR3 coding DNA: TGTGCCAGCAGTTACCTTCACAGGGGGAACTATGGCTACACCTTC.

This rearrangement joins TRBV18 to TRBJ1-1; D is possibly TRBD1 (6 bases). CDR3 length: 14 amino acids. Germline loops: CDR1 KGHSH, CDR2 LQKENI. The ends were cut back, 9 bases at V and 2 bases at J, with 16 bases in the middle. The CDR3 region is CASSRQAHNTEAFF. CDR3 DNA: TGTGCCAGTAGTAGACAGGCCCATAACACTGAAGCTTTCTTT.

The chain joins TRBV27 to TRBJ2-2; D might be TRBD1 (6 bases). There are 15 residues in the CDR3. Trimming stripped 7 bases from V and 7 bases from J, with 19 bases between. CDR1 is MNHEY, CDR2 SMNVEV, per germline (reference sequence). CDR3 in DNA: TGTGCCAGCACCCAAAGCAGGGGCAGAGGCGGGGAGCTGTTTTTT. This sequence encodes CASTQSRGRGGELFF.

As DNA, the CDR3 is TGTGCCAGCAGCAAGCAAGGAGTAGGCACAGATACGCAGTATTTT. Its translation: CASSKQGVGTDTQYF. The chain recombines TRBV11-3 with TRBJ2-3, with no clear D. Between the trimmed V and J ends, which lost 5 bases and 1 base, there was a span of 13 bases. The CDR3 sequence is 15 residues long. CDR1 is SGHNT and CDR2 is YENEEA in the germline V gene.

The chain couples TRBV29-1 to TRBJ1-1; tentative D call: TRBD1 (5 bases). The CDR3 sequence is 12 residues long. The V gene's germline CDR1 is SQVTM and CDR2 ANQGSEA. V lost 7 bases to trimming and J lost 3 bases, with 12 bases between them. The CDR3 protein is CSGGGGDTEAFF. As DNA, the CDR3 is TGCAGCGGGGGCGGTGGGGACACTGAAGCTTTCTTT.

The J gene is TRBJ1-6, the V gene TRBV30; weak D call: TRBD1 (5 bases). The V and J ends lost 3 bases and 4 bases respectively, with 10 bases between them. Germline lookup yields CDR1 GTSNPN and CDR2 SVGIG (reference sequence). This CDR3 spans 14 amino acids. CDR3 DNA sequence: TGTGCCTGGAGCACCCAGGGATATAATTCACCCCTCCACTTT. As protein: CAWSTQGYNSPLHF. Complete variable domain (other parts from reference TRBV30 and TRBJ1-6): SQTIHQWPATLVQPVGSPLSLECTVEGTSNPNLYWYRQAAGRGLQLLFYSVGIGQISSEVPQNLSASRPQDRQFILSSKKLLLSDSGFYLCAWSTQGYNSPLHFGNGTRLTVT.

The CDR3 bases are TGTGCCAGCAGTTTATCCTGGGGTGATCACCAAGAGACCCAGTACTTC. Encoded protein: CASSLSWGDHQETQYF. This chain connects TRBV28 to TRBJ2-5; D unresolved. Germline CDR1 reads MDHEN; CDR2 reads SYDVKM. V dropped 1 base and J dropped 0 bases, with 12 bases sitting between them. This CDR3 spans 16 amino acids.

The chain links TRBV7-7 to TRBJ2-1, with a tentative D call TRBD1 (5 bases). In germline, CDR1 is SSHAT, CDR2 FNYEAQ (reference sequence). V was clipped by 1 base and J by 8 bases, with 15 bases between them. The CDR3 consists of 15 residues. CDR3: CASSLGLGPVDEQFF. The CDR3, as DNA: TGTGCCAGCAGCTTAGGTTTGGGGCCGGTAGATGAGCAGTTCTTC.

In DNA form, the CDR3 reads TGTGCCAGCAGCCTTCGACTAGCGGCTAGCACAGATACGCAGTATTTT. This gives the protein CASSLRLAASTDTQYF. This chain uses TRBV14 with TRBJ2-3; 9 bases agree with TRBD2. This CDR3 is 16 amino acids long. J lost 0 bases, V lost 4 bases, and 5 bases had no gene match. The germline CDR1 and CDR2 sequences are SGHDN and FVKESK.

The chain has TRBV19 and TRBJ2-5; D gene unclear. CDR3 length: 14 amino acids. Germline V gene sequence: CDR1 LNHDA, CDR2 SQIVND (reference sequence). Deletions cut 5 bases from V and 2 bases from J, with 12 bases between. In DNA, the CDR3 is TGTGCCAGTAGTCCCCTGGACGGGCAAGAGACCCAGTACTTC. Translated, it gives CASSPLDGQETQYF.

The CDR3 loop is CASSPGPTYEQYF. DNA for the CDR3: TGTGCCAGCAGCCCCGGACCGACCTACGAGCAGTACTTC. The chain carries TRBV7-9 and TRBJ2-5; D not certain. The J call may be mistaken, given a closer DNA end match to TRBJ2-7. Germline CDR1 SEHNR, CDR2 FQNEAQ (reference sequence). The CDR3 extends over 13 amino acids.

The gene calls are TRBV7-6 and TRBJ2-1; D uncertain. The CDR3 sequence is 14 residues long. V was shortened by 0 bases and J by 5 bases, with 8 bases between the two germline ends. Germline loops: CDR1 SGHVS, CDR2 FNYEAQ. The CDR3 DNA reads TGTGCCAGCAGCTTAGCTCCCCGAAACAATGAGCAGTTCTTC. Its translation: CASSLAPRNNEQFF.

This sequence joins TRBV7-8 and TRBJ2-1; D might be TRBD2 (5 bases). V was clipped by 4 bases and J by 1 base, with 20 bases between them. This CDR3 comprises 18 residues. In germline, CDR1 is SGHVS, CDR2 FQNEAQ. The CDR3 region is CASSYSTGRGSSYNEQFF. The CDR3 coding sequence is TGTGCCAGCAGCTATTCCACGGGTCGGGGATCGTCCTACAATGAGCAGTTCTTC.

This rearrangement joins TRBV5-1 to TRBJ2-7, with 9 nucleotides matching TRBD1. V shed 4 bases, J shed 1 base, and the junction held 6 bases outside the gene matches. Germline CDR1 is SGHRS and CDR2 is YFSETQ. The CDR3 contains 15 residues. The CDR3 nucleotides read TGCGCCAGCAGCGCTTCCGGGACAGGGTCCTACGAGCAGTACTTC. Amino acid sequence: CASSASGTGSYEQYF.

This clone counts as medium-sized. The genes are TRBV7-2 and TRBJ2-5, with a possible D match to TRBD2 (6 bases). Looked up from germline, CDR1 is SGHTA and CDR2 is FQGNSA. Trimming took off 3 bases at V and 5 bases at J, with 10 bases between the two ends. CDR3 length: 13 residues. The DNA for the CDR3 is TGTGCCAGCAGCTTCACCGGAGGGGAGACCCAGTACTTC. Translation gives CASSFTGGETQYF.

The rearrangement links TRBV7-9 to TRBJ2-5, with 7 bases lining up with TRBD1. The J segment lost 3 bases and the V segment lost 5 bases, leaving 9 bases of the junction unmatched. The CDR3 spans 15 residues. Germline V gene lookup returns CDR1 SEHNR and CDR2 FQNEAQ (reference sequence). CDR3 residues: CASSTWDSREETQYF. CDR3 nucleotides: TGTGCCAGCAGCACCTGGGACAGCCGAGAAGAGACCCAGTACTTC.

The genes are TRBV19 and TRBJ2-1; 12 nucleotides line up with TRBD2. With V trimmed by 5 bases and J by 6 bases, 2 bases remained unmatched. The CDR3 is 14 amino acids. Germline CDR1 LNHDA, CDR2 SQIVND (reference sequence). The CDR3 here is CASSLAGGANEQFF. Written as DNA, the CDR3 is TGTGCCAGTAGTCTAGCGGGAGGGGCCAATGAGCAGTTCTTC.

The chain is built from TRBV5-1 and TRBJ2-5; D not resolved. Trimming stripped 1 base from V and 1 base from J, with 8 bases between. The CDR3 runs to 14 residues. Germline CDR1 reads SGHRS; CDR2 reads YFSETQ. CDR3 DNA: TGCGCCAGCAGCTTGCAGGCACTCCAAGAGACCCAGTACTTC. It codes for CASSLQALQETQYF.

The chain carries TRBV2 and TRBJ2-1, with D perhaps being TRBD1 or TRBD2 (5 bases each). This CDR3 is 17 amino acids long. Trimming shortened V by 6 bases and J by 0 bases, and 18 bases separated the two germline ends. The V gene's germline CDR1 is SNHLY and CDR2 FYNNEI. The CDR3 here is CASRQEGPGGSYNEQFF. DNA for the CDR3: TGTGCCAGCAGGCAAGAGGGGCCAGGCGGCTCCTACAATGAGCAGTTCTTC.

This clone is deemed medium-sized (0.01 to 0.1%). This chain connects TRBV12-5 to TRBJ2-1, with 11 nucleotides matching TRBD2. CDR1 and CDR2 from the germline V gene are LGHNT and FRNRAP. The V gene end was trimmed by 8 bases and the J gene end by 7 bases; junction bases not matched to a gene: 13. The CDR3 consists of 16 residues. The CDR3 nucleotides read TGTGCTAGTACAATTCCGGGACTAGCGGAGTTAAATGAGCAGTTCTTC. Translated: CASTIPGLAELNEQFF.

This clone showed up just once. This chain connects TRBV4-2 to TRBJ2-7; no clear D. Germline CDR1 LGHNA, CDR2 YNFKEQ. Trimming cost V 0 bases and J 6 bases, with 6 bases left between them. The CDR3 is 12 amino acids. The CDR3 spells CASSQDWSEQYF. CDR3 nucleotide sequence: TGTGCCAGCAGCCAAGATTGGAGCGAGCAGTACTTC.

J is TRBJ2-7 and V is TRBV19; 8 bases agree with TRBD1. With V trimmed by 7 bases and J by 2 bases, 4 bases remained unmatched. Looked up from germline, CDR1 is LNHDA and CDR2 is SQIVND (reference sequence). The CDR3 is 13 amino acids. CDR3 in amino acids: CASKGQATYEQYF. The DNA of the CDR3 is TGTGCCAGTAAGGGACAGGCTACCTACGAGCAGTACTTC.